The TCR beta chain described here comes from a study of control samples from healthy donors and cancer patients (dated by TCRdb to 2020 to 2021). Library creation used the immunoSEQ multiplex PCR assay. In its TCRdb copy, this immuneACCESS table keeps in-frame sequences only and misses some clones. Where compared with another copy, unresolved V genes explain less than half of these, and the others have no known cause. The sample table contains more than 75,000 clones; only one count was recorded for 84% of them. Under 50% of the sample is in the top ten clones. About this clone: Its antigen has not been determined. No much larger clonotype is one base removed from it; base qualities were not supplied.

Unmatched junction bases come to 5, with V trimmed by 4 bases and J by 1 base. The CDR3, from cysteine to phenylalanine, totals 16 residues. The DNA shown is the 48-base CDR3, in frame from base 1. From a lookup of the germline V gene (reference sequence), CDR1 and CDR2 are LNHDA and SQIVND. The receptor's source is an older man with lung cancer. The V and J genes are TRBV19 and TRBJ1-5, and TRBD1 matches 9 of the central bases. The specimen was PBMCs. CDR3 loop: CASSTPDRGSNQPQHF. The bases are TGTGCCAGTAGTACCCCCGACAGGGGGAGCAATCAGCCCCAGCATTTT.